This TCR beta chain was recorded in a study of control samples from healthy donors and cancer patients. Using immunoSEQ multiplex PCR, the repertoire was profiled, and TCRdb retains in-frame clones only, with some absent. The sample contains 100,000 to 150,000 clones, around 90% of which appear only once. J lost 5 bases, V lost 5 bases, and 13 bases had no gene match. The CDR3 runs to 16 residues. The germline V gene has CDR1 SGHVS and CDR2 FQNEAQ. Sequencing was performed on blood. The rearrangement joins TRBV7-8 to TRBJ2-5, with 8 bases aligning to TRBD1. The clonotype was recovered from a middle-aged man in good health. For the CDR3, the DNA is TGTGCCAGCAGCCCCTACCGGGACAGGCCCCGGGAGACCCAGTACTTC. Translation: CASSPYRDRPRETQYF.